A single sample gave rise to the 20 T cell receptor beta chains below, sequenced in a study of T cell responses to AZD1222 COVID-19 vaccine. Sequencing used immunoSEQ multiplex PCR; TCRdb keeps in-frame clones, though not all of them. The table lists tens of thousands of clones, approximately 90% of them singletons. Sequences were derived from peripheral blood, sampled 28 days after the second AZD1222 dose. The receptor set was obtained from an adult who received the AZD1222 COVID-19 vaccine.

The V call is TRBV27, the J call TRBJ2-7; TRBD1 matches at 9 bases. The germline V gene has CDR1 MNHEY and CDR2 SMNVEV (reference sequence). The CDR3 runs 13 residues. Germline trimming cut 7 bases from V and 2 bases from J; bases unmatched to any gene: 3. The CDR3 reads CASTGTGTYEQYF. CDR3 DNA: TGTGCCAGCACGGGGACAGGGACCTACGAGCAGTACTTC.

The chain carries TRBV24-1 and TRBJ2-7; 7 bases agree with TRBD2. This CDR3 spans 13 amino acids. The J segment lost 6 bases and the V segment lost 5 bases, leaving 6 bases of the junction unmatched. CDR1 and CDR2 from the germline V gene are KGHDR and SFDVKD. CDR3: CATSAGGMVEQYF. CDR3 nucleotide sequence: TGTGCCACCAGTGCGGGGGGAATGGTCGAGCAGTACTTC.

The genes are TRBV29-1 and TRBJ2-3; 7 bases align to TRBD1. CDR1 SQVTM and CDR2 ANQGSEA come from the germline V gene. J lost 4 bases, V lost 6 bases, and 4 bases had no gene match. This CDR3 is 12 amino acids long. This CDR3 is CSVGDSPDTQYF. The CDR3 DNA sequence: TGCAGCGTGGGGGACAGCCCAGATACGCAGTATTTT.

The CDR3: CASSFNGNTIYF. The CDR3 DNA sequence: TGTGCCAGCAGCTTCAACGGAAACACCATATATTTT. The rearrangement joins TRBV11-2 to TRBJ1-3; D call uncertain. The V and J ends lost 3 bases and 4 bases respectively, with 4 bases between them. This CDR3 region has 12 residues. In germline, CDR1 is SGHAT, CDR2 FQNNGV. Full variable domain (remainder filled in from reference TRBV11-2 and TRBJ1-3): EAGVAQSPRYKIIEKRQSVAFWCNPISGHATLYWYQQILGQGPKLLIQFQNNGVVDDSQLPKDRFSAERLKGVDSTLKIQPAKLEDSAVYLCASSFNGNTIYFGEGSWLTVV.

The chain recombines TRBV25-1 with TRBJ2-5; maybe TRBD1 (6 bases). The CDR3 covers 13 residues. Germline CDR1 and CDR2: MGHDK and SYGVNS. The V gene lost 6 bases and the J gene lost 1 base, with 9 bases spanning the gap. The CDR3 is CASSRGAQETQYF. Written as DNA, the CDR3 is TGTGCCAGCAGCAGGGGAGCCCAAGAGACCCAGTACTTC.

V is TRBV21-1 and J is TRBJ2-7; the listed D gene, TRBD2, was not tested against the DNA. TRBV21-1 is marked as a pseudogene. The CDR3 is made up of 17 amino acids. CDR3 coding DNA: TGTGCCAGCAGCAAAAATCCTACTAGCGGAGGTCCCTACGAGCAGTACTTC. Amino acids: CASSKNPTSGGPYEQYF.

V is TRBV7-2 and J is TRBJ2-7; 7 nucleotides match TRBD2. The germline V gene encodes CDR1 SGHTA and CDR2 FQGNSA. There are 13 residues in the CDR3. After removal of 4 bases from V and 2 bases from J, the junction contained 2 bases not matched to a gene. For the CDR3, the DNA is TGTGCCAGCAGCTCCGGACTAGCCTACGAGCAGTACTTC. Translating gives CASSSGLAYEQYF.

This chain joins TRBV5-1 and TRBJ1-4; TRBD1 aligns across 8 bases. The germline V gene has CDR1 SGHRS and CDR2 YFSETQ. V shed 4 bases and J 8 bases; nucleotides not matched to a gene: 10. The CDR3 is 15 residues long. The CDR3 reads CASSTRQGTQEKLFF. CDR3 nucleotide sequence: TGCGCCAGCAGCACCCGACAGGGGACGCAAGAAAAACTGTTTTTT. Looking up the rest from reference TRBV5-1 and TRBJ1-4 gives the full variable domain: KAGVTQTPRYLIKTRGQQVTLSCSPISGHRSVSWYQQTPGQGLQFLFEYFSETQRNKGNFPGRFSGRQFSNSRSEMNVSTLELGDSALYLCASSTRQGTQEKLFFGSGTQLSVL.

This clone was counted only a few times. The chain is built from TRBV2 and TRBJ1-5; D is ambiguous. The germline V gene has CDR1 SNHLY and CDR2 FYNNEI. The CDR3 length is 13 residues. Deletions cut 1 base from V and 4 bases from J, with 5 bases between. The CDR3 bases are TGTGCCAGCAGTGAAGGAGGGAATCAGCCCCAGCATTTT. Residues: CASSEGGNQPQHF. Filled out from reference TRBV2 and TRBJ1-5, the complete variable domain reads EPEVTQTPSHQVTQMGQEVILRCVPISNHLYFYWYRQILGQKVEFLVSFYNNEISEKSEIFDDQFSVERPDGSNFTLKIRSTKLEDSAMYFCASSEGGNQPQHFGDGTRLSIL.

The chain joins TRBV6-1 to TRBJ2-5; D unclear. The V gene lost 3 bases and the J gene lost 2 bases, with 16 bases spanning the gap. The germline gives CDR1 MNHNS, CDR2 SASEGT. The CDR3 length is 16 residues. The CDR3 sequence: CASSDRRYQRQETQYF. The CDR3 DNA follows: TGTGCCAGCAGTGACCGCAGGTACCAACGGCAAGAGACCCAGTACTTC.

The chain recombines TRBV2 with TRBJ2-3; TRBD2 aligns across 7 bases. Trimming took 5 bases from V and 1 from J; bases not matched to a gene: 6. Germline CDR1 and CDR2: SNHLY and FYNNEI. The CDR3 contains 15 residues. The CDR3 bases are TGTGCCAGCAGTACCGCGGGAGAAGGCACAGATACGCAGTATTTT. Amino acid sequence: CASSTAGEGTDTQYF.

The V gene is TRBV2, the J gene TRBJ1-6; tentatively, D is TRBD1 (5 bases). The CDR3 totals 12 residues. V lost 6 bases and J lost 9, with 9 bases in between. Germline V gene lookup returns CDR1 SNHLY and CDR2 FYNNEI. CDR3 in amino acids: CASRDDSSPLHF. DNA of the CDR3: TGTGCCAGCAGGGACGACAGTTCACCCCTCCACTTT.

The V and J genes are TRBV11-3 and TRBJ2-3; D gene unclear. This CDR3 comprises 13 residues. Trimming removed 1 base at V and 6 bases at J, with 8 bases between. The germline V gene has CDR1 SGHNT and CDR2 YENEEA. CDR3 sequence: CASSLGLWDTQYF. CDR3 nucleotide sequence: TGTGCCAGCAGCTTAGGGCTCTGGGATACGCAGTATTTT.

This clone was detected a few times. The chain has TRBV30 and TRBJ1-5; D gene ambiguous. V lost 0 bases and J 1 base, leaving 16 bases between the germline ends. Germline CDR1 is GTSNPN and CDR2 is SVGIG (reference sequence). The length of the CDR3 is 17 residues. The CDR3 nucleotides are TGTGCCTGGAGTGTAGCCGGGAGAGGGCGGAGCAATCAGCCCCAGCATTTT. Its translation is CAWSVAGRGRSNQPQHF.

V is TRBV1 and J is TRBJ2-2; the table's D call of TRBD1 was not tested on the DNA. TRBV1 is a pseudogene. The CDR3 is made up of 15 amino acids. The CDR3 DNA reads TGCACCAGCAGCCGAAGACAGGGGAACACCGGGGAGCTGTTTTTT. Residues: CTSSRRQGNTGELFF.

The chain joins TRBV19 to TRBJ1-2; 9 bases agree with TRBD1. The CDR3 length is 15 residues. CDR1 and CDR2 (germline): LNHDA, SQIVND (reference sequence). The ends lost 3 bases at V and 7 bases at J; junction bases unmatched: 9. The CDR3 DNA sequence: TGTGCCAGTAGTATCCTCGAGACAGGGGGTTTTGGCTACACCTTC. Amino acids: CASSILETGGFGYTF.

Here the CDR3 reads CASSWDRNTEAFF. The CDR3 DNA sequence: TGTGCCAGCAGCTGGGACAGGAACACTGAAGCTTTCTTT. The chain links TRBV12-3 or TRBV12-4 to TRBJ1-1; 7 bases match TRBD1. V trimming: 6 bases; J trimming: 1 base; junction bases outside the gene matches: 2. The CDR3 is made up of 13 amino acids.

The chain uses TRBV6-6 and TRBJ1-1; a possible D gene is TRBD1 (5 bases). Trimming removed 5 bases from V and 4 bases from J, with 11 bases in between. The V gene's germline CDR1 is MNHNY and CDR2 SVGAGI (reference sequence). This CDR3 has 13 residues. CDR3 DNA sequence: TGTGCCAGCAGTACGGGGGGGGTCACTGAAGCTTTCTTT. Translation: CASSTGGVTEAFF.

This chain uses TRBV6-5 with TRBJ2-3; 7 bases are shared with TRBD2. This CDR3 comprises 14 residues. Losses at the gene ends were 7 bases for V and 7 bases for J; bases not matched to a gene: 11. Looked up from germline, CDR1 is MNHEY and CDR2 is SVGAGI. CDR3 sequence: CASTQRDLSHTQYF. CDR3 nucleotides: TGTGCCAGCACCCAGCGGGACCTCTCACATACGCAGTATTTT.

The CDR3 coding sequence is TGTGCCAGCAGTTTCGGGTATTCCTACGAGCAGTACTTC. Its translation is CASSFGYSYEQYF. This chain links TRBV27 with TRBJ2-7; D is uncertain. The V and J ends lost 3 bases and 1 base respectively, with 7 bases between them. The germline V gene has CDR1 MNHEY and CDR2 SMNVEV (reference sequence). CDR3 length: 13 residues.